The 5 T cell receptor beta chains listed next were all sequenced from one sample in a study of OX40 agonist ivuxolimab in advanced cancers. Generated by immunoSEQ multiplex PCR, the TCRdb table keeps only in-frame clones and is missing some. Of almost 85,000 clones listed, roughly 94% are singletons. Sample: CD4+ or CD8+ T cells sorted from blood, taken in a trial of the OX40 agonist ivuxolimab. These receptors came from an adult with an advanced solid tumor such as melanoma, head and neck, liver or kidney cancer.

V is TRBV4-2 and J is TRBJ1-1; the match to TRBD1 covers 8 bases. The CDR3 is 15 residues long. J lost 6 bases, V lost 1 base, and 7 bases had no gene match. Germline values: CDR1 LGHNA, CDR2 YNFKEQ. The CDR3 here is CASSQATGEVAEAFF. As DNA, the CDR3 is TGTGCCAGCAGCCAAGCGACAGGGGAGGTAGCTGAAGCTTTCTTT.

The chain's CDR3 is CASSLQLNTEAFF. In DNA, the CDR3 is TGTGCCAGCAGTTTACAGTTGAACACTGAAGCTTTCTTT. The chain couples TRBV25-1 to TRBJ1-1; D not certain. Per the germline V gene, CDR1 is MGHDK and CDR2 is SYGVNS. CDR3 length: 13 amino acids. The ends were cut back, 5 bases at V and 0 bases at J, with 7 bases in the middle.

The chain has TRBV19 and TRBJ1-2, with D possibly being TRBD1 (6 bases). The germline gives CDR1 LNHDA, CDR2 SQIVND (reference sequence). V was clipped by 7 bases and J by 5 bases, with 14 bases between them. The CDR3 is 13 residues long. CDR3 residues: CASTDTGKYGYTF. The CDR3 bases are TGTGCCAGTACCGATACAGGGAAGTATGGCTACACCTTC. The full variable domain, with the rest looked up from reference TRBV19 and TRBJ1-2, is DGGITQSPKYLFRKEGQNVTLSCEQNLNHDAMYWYRQDPGQGLRLIYYSQIVNDFQKGDIAEGYSVSREKKESFPLTVTSAQKNPTAFYLCASTDTGKYGYTFGSGTRLTVV.

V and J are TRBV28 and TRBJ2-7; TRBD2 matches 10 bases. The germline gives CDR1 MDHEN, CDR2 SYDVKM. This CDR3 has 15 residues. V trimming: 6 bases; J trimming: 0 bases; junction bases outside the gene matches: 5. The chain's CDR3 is CASRDSGRSSYEQYF. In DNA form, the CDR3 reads TGTGCCAGCAGAGATAGCGGGAGGTCCTCCTACGAGCAGTACTTC. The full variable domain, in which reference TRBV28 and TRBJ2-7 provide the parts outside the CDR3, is DVKVTQSSRYLVKRTGEKVFLECVQDMDHENMFWYRQDPGLGLRLIYFSYDVKMKEKGDIPEGYSVSREKKERFSLILESASTNQTSMYLCASRDSGRSSYEQYFGPGTRLTVT.

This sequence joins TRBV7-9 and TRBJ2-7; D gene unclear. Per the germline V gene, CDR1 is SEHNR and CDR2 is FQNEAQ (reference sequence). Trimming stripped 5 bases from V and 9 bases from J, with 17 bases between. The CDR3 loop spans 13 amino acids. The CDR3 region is CASSTHSSPLQYF. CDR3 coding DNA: TGTGCCAGCAGCACCCATTCTTCCCCACTGCAGTACTTC.